This T cell receptor (beta chain) was captured in a study of blood T cell repertoires in COVID-19. Turning to the study itself: Donors in the United States, Italy and Spain gave samples during acute or convalescent COVID-19.

Using immunoSEQ multiplex PCR, the repertoire was profiled, and TCRdb retains in-frame clones only, with some absent. The sample yields under 80,000 clones, approximately 90% seen once. CDR3 length: 14 residues. The germline V gene encodes CDR1 MNHNS and CDR2 SASEGT. V shed 0 bases and J shed 4 bases, with 7 bases lying between them. The chain combines TRBV6-1 with TRBJ1-3, with D perhaps TRBD1 (6 bases). This sequence was found in a man aged 65-85 years with active or convalescent COVID-19. Source material: peripheral blood. The CDR3 spells CASSEATGGNTIYF. Written as DNA, the CDR3 is TGTGCCAGCAGTGAAGCGACAGGAGGAAACACCATATATTTT.